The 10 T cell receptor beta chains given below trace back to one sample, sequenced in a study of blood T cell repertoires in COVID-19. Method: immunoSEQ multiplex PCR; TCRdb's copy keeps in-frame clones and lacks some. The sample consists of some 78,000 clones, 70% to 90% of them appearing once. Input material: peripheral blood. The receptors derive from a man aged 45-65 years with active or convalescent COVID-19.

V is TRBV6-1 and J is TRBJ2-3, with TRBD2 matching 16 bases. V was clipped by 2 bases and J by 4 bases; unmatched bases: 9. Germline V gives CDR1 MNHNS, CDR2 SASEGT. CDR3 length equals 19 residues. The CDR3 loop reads CASSEFGTSGRAEADTQYF. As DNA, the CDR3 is TGTGCCAGCAGTGAATTCGGGACTAGCGGGAGGGCCGAGGCAGATACGCAGTATTTT.

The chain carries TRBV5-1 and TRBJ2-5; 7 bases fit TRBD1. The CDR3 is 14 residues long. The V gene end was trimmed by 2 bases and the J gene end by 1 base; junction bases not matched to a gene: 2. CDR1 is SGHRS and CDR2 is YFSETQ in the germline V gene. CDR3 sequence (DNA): TGCGCCAGCAGCTTAGGACAGGTCCAAGAGACCCAGTACTTC. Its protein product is CASSLGQVQETQYF.

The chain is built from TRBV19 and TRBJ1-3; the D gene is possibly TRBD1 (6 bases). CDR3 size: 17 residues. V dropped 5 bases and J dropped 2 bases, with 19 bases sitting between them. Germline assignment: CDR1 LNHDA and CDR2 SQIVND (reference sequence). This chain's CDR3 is CASSPRFQGNTGNTIYF. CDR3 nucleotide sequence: TGTGCCAGTAGTCCCAGATTCCAGGGGAATACTGGAAACACCATATATTTT.

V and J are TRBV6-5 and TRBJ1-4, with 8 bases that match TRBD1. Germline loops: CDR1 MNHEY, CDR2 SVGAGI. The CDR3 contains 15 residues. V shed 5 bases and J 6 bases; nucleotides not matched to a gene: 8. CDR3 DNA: TGTGCCAGCAGTCTGGGGGACAGGCAGGATGAAAAACTGTTTTTT. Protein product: CASSLGDRQDEKLFF.

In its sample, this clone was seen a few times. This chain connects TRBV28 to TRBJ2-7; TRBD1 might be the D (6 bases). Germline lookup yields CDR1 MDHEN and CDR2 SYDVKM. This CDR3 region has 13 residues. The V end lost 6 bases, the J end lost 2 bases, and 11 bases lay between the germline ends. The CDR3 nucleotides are TGTGCCAGCAGGCTCTCAGGGGCCTACGAGCAGTACTTC. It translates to CASRLSGAYEQYF. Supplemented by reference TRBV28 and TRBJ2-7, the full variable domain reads DVKVTQSSRYLVKRTGEKVFLECVQDMDHENMFWYRQDPGLGLRLIYFSYDVKMKEKGDIPEGYSVSREKKERFSLILESASTNQTSMYLCASRLSGAYEQYFGPGTRLTVT.

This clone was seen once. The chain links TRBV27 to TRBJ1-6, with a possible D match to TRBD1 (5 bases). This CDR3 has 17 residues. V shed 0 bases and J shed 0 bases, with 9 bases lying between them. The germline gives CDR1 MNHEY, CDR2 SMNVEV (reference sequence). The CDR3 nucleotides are TGTGCCAGCAGTTTATCAGGGGCGAGCTCCTATAATTCACCCCTCCACTTT. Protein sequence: CASSLSGASSYNSPLHF.

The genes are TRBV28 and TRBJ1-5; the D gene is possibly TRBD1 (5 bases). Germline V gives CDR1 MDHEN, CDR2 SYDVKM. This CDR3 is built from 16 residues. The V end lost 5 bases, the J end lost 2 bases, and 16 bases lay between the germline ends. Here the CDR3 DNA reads TGTGCCAGCAGTCTGGGGCCGGGGGAAGGCAATCAGCCCCAGCATTTT. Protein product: CASSLGPGEGNQPQHF.

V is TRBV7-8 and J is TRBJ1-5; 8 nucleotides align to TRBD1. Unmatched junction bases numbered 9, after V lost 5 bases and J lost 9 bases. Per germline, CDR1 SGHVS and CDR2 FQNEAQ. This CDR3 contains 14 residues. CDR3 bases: TGTGCCAGCAGCGACGGACAGGGCGAGGGGCCCCAGCATTTT. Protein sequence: CASSDGQGEGPQHF.

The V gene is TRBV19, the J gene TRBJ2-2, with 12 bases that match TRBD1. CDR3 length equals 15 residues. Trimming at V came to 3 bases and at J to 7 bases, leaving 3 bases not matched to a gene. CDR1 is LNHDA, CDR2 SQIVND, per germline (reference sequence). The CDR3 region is CASSIGTGGIGELFF. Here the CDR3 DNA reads TGTGCCAGTAGTATTGGGACAGGGGGCATCGGGGAGCTGTTTTTT.

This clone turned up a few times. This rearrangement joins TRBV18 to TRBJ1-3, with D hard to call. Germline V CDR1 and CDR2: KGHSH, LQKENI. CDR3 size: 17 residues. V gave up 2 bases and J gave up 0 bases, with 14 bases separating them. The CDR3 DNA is TGTGCCAGCTCACCAATTCCAGGCGGGAGCTCTGGAAACACCATATATTTT. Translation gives CASSPIPGGSSGNTIYF.